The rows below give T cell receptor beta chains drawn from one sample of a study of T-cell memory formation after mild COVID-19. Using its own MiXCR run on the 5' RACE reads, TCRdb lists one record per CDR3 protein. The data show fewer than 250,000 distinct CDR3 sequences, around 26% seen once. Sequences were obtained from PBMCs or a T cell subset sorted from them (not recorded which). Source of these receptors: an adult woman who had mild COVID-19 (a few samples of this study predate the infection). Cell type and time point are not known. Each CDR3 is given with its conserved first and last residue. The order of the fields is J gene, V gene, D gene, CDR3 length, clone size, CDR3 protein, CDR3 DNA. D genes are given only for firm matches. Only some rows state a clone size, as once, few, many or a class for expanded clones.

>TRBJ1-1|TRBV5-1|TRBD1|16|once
CASSPNTGTGTTEAFF
TGCGCCAGCAGTCCGAACACCGGGACAGGGACCACTGAAGCTTTCTTT
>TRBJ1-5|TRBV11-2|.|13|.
CASSTHSNQPQHF
TGTGCCAGCAGCACACACAGTAATCAGCCCCAGCATTTT
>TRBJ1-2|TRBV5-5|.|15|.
CASSLFSGQTYGYTF
TGTGCCAGCAGCTTGTTTAGTGGCCAGACTTATGGCTACACCTTC
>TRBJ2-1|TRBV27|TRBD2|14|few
CASRGLAGTNEQFF
TGTGCCAGCAGAGGACTAGCGGGGACCAATGAGCAGTTCTTC
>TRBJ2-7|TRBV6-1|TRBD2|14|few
CASSEVAGGYEQYF
TGTGCCAGCAGTGAAGTGGCGGGGGGCTACGAGCAGTACTTC
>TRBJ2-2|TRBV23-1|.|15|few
CASSPRDLLTGELFF
TGCGCCAGCAGTCCTCGGGATCTTTTGACCGGGGAGCTGTTTTTT
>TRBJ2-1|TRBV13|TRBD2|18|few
CASSLVHYGLAGGNEQFF
TGTGCCAGCAGCTTAGTCCACTATGGGCTAGCGGGAGGCAATGAGCAGTTCTTC
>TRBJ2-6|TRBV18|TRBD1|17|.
CASSPQTTGSGANVLTF
TGTGCCAGCTCACCACAAACGACAGGGTCTGGGGCCAACGTCCTGACTTTC
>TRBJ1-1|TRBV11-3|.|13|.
CASSLTTVTEAFF
TGTGCCAGCAGCTTAACGACAGTCACTGAAGCTTTCTTT
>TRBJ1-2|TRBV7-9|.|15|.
CASSLEGVARYGYTF
TGTGCCAGCAGCCTAGAGGGGGTCGCCCGGTATGGCTACACCTTC
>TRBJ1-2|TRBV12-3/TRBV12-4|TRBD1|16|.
CASRHLLRDRGYGYTF
TGTGCCAGCAGACATCTTCTCCGGGACAGGGGCTATGGCTACACCTTC
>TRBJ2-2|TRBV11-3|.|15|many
CASSLRGGDTGELFF
TGTGCCAGCAGCTTACGGGGAGGCGACACCGGGGAGCTGTTTTTT
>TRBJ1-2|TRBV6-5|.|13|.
CASSNRVDYGYTF
TGTGCCAGCAGTAACAGGGTGGACTATGGCTACACCTTC
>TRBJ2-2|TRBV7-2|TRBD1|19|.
CASSPRDSRGITNTGELFF
TGTGCCAGCAGCCCCCGGGACAGTAGGGGGATTACGAACACCGGGGAGCTGTTTTTT
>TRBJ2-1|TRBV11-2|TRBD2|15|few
CASSPLAGSPREQFF
TGTGCCAGCAGCCCTTTAGCGGGAAGCCCCAGGGAGCAGTTCTTC
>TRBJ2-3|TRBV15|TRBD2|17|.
CATSREYKREGTDTQYF
TGTGCCACCAGCAGGGAATATAAGCGGGAGGGCACAGATACGCAGTATTTT
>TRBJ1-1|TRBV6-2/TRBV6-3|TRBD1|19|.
CASSYVRRSGQAKAAEAFF
TGTGCCAGCAGTTACGTGAGGCGATCGGGACAGGCCAAGGCGGCTGAAGCTTTCTTT
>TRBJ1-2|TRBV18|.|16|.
CASSPPASSGGYGYTF
TGTGCCAGCTCACCACCGGCATCCTCGGGTGGCTATGGCTACACCTTC
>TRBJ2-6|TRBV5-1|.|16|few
CASSLSGRSGANVLTF
TGCGCCAGCAGCTTGTCCGGGCGCTCTGGGGCCAACGTCCTGACTTTC
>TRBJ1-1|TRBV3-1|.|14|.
CASSPLGPNTEAFF
TGTGCCAGCAGCCCGTTGGGTCCTAACACTGAAGCTTTCTTT
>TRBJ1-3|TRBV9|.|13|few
CASSESSGNTIYF
TGTGCCAGCAGCGAAAGCTCTGGAAACACCATATATTTT
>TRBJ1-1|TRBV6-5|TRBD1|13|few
CASSLDRATEAFF
TGTGCCAGCAGTTTGGACAGGGCCACTGAAGCTTTCTTT
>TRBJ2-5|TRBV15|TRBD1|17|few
CATSSFTPGQGFETQYF
TGTGCCACCAGCAGCTTCACTCCGGGACAGGGTTTTGAGACCCAGTACTTC
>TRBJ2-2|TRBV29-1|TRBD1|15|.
CSVVQGDSNTGELFF
TGCAGCGTTGTACAGGGGGATTCTAACACCGGGGAGCTGTTTTTT
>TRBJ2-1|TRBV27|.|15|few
CASSFSQGINNEQFF
TGTGCCAGCAGTTTCAGTCAGGGCATCAACAATGAGCAGTTCTTC
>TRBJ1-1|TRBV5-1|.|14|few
CASSFRDLNTEAFF
TGCGCCAGCAGCTTCAGAGACTTGAACACTGAAGCTTTCTTT
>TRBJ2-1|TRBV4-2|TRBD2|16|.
CASSQDPAGGGNEQFF
TGTGCCAGCAGCCAAGATCCGGCGGGAGGGGGCAATGAGCAGTTCTTC